This is a list of T cell receptor beta chains from one sample in a study of early T cells in non-severe SARS-CoV-2 infection. TCRdb re-derived calls from the 5' RACE reads in MiXCR, one entry per CDR3 protein. The sample lists roughly 70,000 distinct CDR3 sequences, roughly 18% occurring once. Sequences were derived from whole blood, sampled at baseline. The receptors originated from an adult who was a healthcare worker with PCR-confirmed SARS-CoV-2 infection or an uninfected control (not recorded which). The conserved cysteine and the conserved F or W are not part of the CDR3 here.

j_call v_call cdr3_aa
TRBJ2-7 TRBV2 ASSEQLAGAYEQY
TRBJ2-5 TRBV20-1 SASWLGETQY
TRBJ2-1 TRBV12-3/TRBV12-4 ASSLESGVSYNEQF
TRBJ2-7 TRBV7-2 ASSLAGAHEQY
TRBJ2-7 TRBV10-1 ASSESTGAAYEQY
TRBJ1-1 TRBV7-9 ASSLEGATEAF
TRBJ2-5 TRBV7-2 ASSSGLETQY
TRBJ2-7 TRBV7-9 ASSFRTGGYEQY
TRBJ1-2 TRBV14 ASSQGATNYGYT
TRBJ2-7 TRBV7-2 ASSRRTSDEQY
TRBJ2-2 TRBV5-4 ASQLYTNTGELF
TRBJ2-6 TRBV12-3/TRBV12-4 ASSSPGANVLT
TRBJ2-1 TRBV18 ASSPFSGRDNEQF